Below, 4 T cell receptor beta chains from the same sample are listed, as sequenced in a study of neurological immune-mediated disorders. The time point here: longitudinal time-point 1 (baseline). Each CDR3 protein gets one entry after TCRdb re-called the 5' RACE reads with MiXCR. Seen here are tens of thousands of distinct CDR3 sequences, 9.5% to 12% observed once, and the top ten hold more than 6.5%. The sequencing input was PBMCs. The receptors were sampled from a male donor with HTLV-1-associated myelopathy (HAM/TSP).

The chain joins TRBV5-1 to TRBJ1-2; D might be TRBD1 (6 bases). Trimming removed 2 bases at V and 8 bases at J, with 16 bases between. Germline V gene sequence: CDR1 SGHRS, CDR2 YFSETQ. This CDR3 is built from 14 residues. This CDR3 is CASSFLSSGGGYTF. In nucleotides, the CDR3 is TGCGCCAGCAGCTTTTTGTCCTCCGGGGGCGGCTACACCTTC.

This clonotype occurred many times. This chain uses TRBV7-8 with TRBJ1-5; D is uncertain. The CDR3 length is 14 residues. Trimming shortened V by 6 bases and J by 3 bases, and 12 bases separated the two germline ends. The germline gives CDR1 SGHVS, CDR2 FQNEAQ. As DNA, the CDR3 is TGTGCCAGCAGTCCCCCCAAGGCCAATCAGCCCCAGCATTTT. Translated, it gives CASSPPKANQPQHF.

The chain links TRBV7-2 to TRBJ1-3; perhaps TRBD1 as D (5 bases). The CDR3 contains 15 residues. Trimming took 0 bases from V and 4 from J, leaving 10 bases between them. Germline CDR1 SGHTA, CDR2 FQGNSA. For the CDR3, the DNA is TGTGCCAGCAGCTTAGCCGGGACCCTGGGAAACACCATATATTTT. Translation gives CASSLAGTLGNTIYF.

This clonotype was found many times. The chain has TRBV12-3 or TRBV12-4 and TRBJ2-7; the match to TRBD2 covers 9 bases. This CDR3 is built from 17 residues. V was clipped by 3 bases and J by 1 base; unmatched bases: 10. The CDR3 sequence is CASSFTPGLAASYEQYF. CDR3 coding DNA: TGTGCCAGCAGTTTCACCCCGGGACTAGCCGCGTCCTACGAGCAGTACTTC.